The 3 T cell receptor beta chains presented below share a single source sample, sequenced in a study of identical twins. TCRdb re-called the 5' RACE reads with MiXCR, one entry per CDR3 protein. This table has about 260,000 distinct CDR3 sequences, approximately 7% appearing once. These data were also filed under a second study, of yellow fever vaccine responses in identical twins.

Material for sequencing was memory (CD45RO+) T cells sorted from blood. Receptors originate from a woman aged 18 to 35 in good health.

This clonotype was counted a few times. The chain combines TRBV29-1 with TRBJ1-1; D gene ambiguous. The germline V gene encodes CDR1 SQVTM and CDR2 ANQGSEA. The CDR3 runs to 10 residues. V lost 6 bases and J lost 3, with 5 bases in between. The DNA of the CDR3 is TGCAGCGTATATTACACTGAAGCTTTCTTT. This translates into CSVYYTEAFF.

This clonotype was detected a few times. The J gene is TRBJ2-1, the V gene TRBV15; no definite D call. CDR1 and CDR2 (germline): LNHNV, YYDKDF (reference sequence). Between the trimmed V and J ends, which lost 1 base and 7 bases, there was a span of 5 bases. The CDR3 spans 12 residues. CDR3 in amino acids: CATSRVTNEQFF. DNA for the CDR3: TGTGCCACCAGCAGAGTAACGAATGAGCAGTTCTTC.

This clonotype was counted at least ten times. The chain uses TRBV20-1 and TRBJ1-4; D remains ambiguous. The germline V and J ends were trimmed by 6 bases and 3 bases, with 17 bases remaining between them. The CDR3 loop spans 15 amino acids. Germline lookup yields CDR1 DFQATT and CDR2 SNEGSKA (reference sequence). This chain's CDR3 is CSASRTGKPNEKLFF. CDR3 DNA: TGCAGTGCCAGTCGGACCGGGAAACCTAATGAAAAACTGTTTTTT.